This TCR beta chain came from a study of OX40 agonist ivuxolimab in advanced cancers. Using immunoSEQ multiplex PCR, the repertoire was profiled, and TCRdb retains in-frame clones only, with some absent. Of 65,000 to 80,000 clones in the sample, more than 90% are singletons; the top ten hold about 0.7%. The J segment lost 2 bases and the V segment lost 6 bases, leaving 4 bases of the junction unmatched. CDR3 length equals 15 residues. Germline V lookup: CDR1 MNHEY, CDR2 SMNVEV (reference sequence). The sequenced sample was CD4+ or CD8+ T cells sorted from blood, obtained in a trial of the OX40 agonist ivuxolimab. J is TRBJ2-1 and V is TRBV27; 10 bases align to TRBD1. This clonotype was sampled from an adult with an advanced solid tumor such as melanoma, head and neck, liver or kidney cancer. CDR3 in DNA: TGTGCCAGCAGGCCGACAGGGGGCGCCTACAATGAGCAGTTCTTC. It translates to CASRPTGGAYNEQFF.